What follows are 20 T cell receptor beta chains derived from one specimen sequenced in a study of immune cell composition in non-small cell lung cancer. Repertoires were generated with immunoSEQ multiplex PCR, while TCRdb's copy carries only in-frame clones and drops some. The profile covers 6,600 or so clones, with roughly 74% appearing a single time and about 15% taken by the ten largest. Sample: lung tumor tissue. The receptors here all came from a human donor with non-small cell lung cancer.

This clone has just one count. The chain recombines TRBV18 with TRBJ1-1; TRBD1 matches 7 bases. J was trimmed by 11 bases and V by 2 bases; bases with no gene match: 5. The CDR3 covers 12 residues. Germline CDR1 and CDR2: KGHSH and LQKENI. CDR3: CASSPGPQGAFF. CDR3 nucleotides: TGTGCCAGCTCACCAGGGCCACAGGGGGCTTTCTTT.

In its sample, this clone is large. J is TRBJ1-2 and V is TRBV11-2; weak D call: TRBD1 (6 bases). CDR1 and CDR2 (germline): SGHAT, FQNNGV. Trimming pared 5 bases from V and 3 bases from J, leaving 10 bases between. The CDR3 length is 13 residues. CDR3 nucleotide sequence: TGTGCCAGCAGCCCGGGACATTACTATGGCTACACCTTC. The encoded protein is CASSPGHYYGYTF.

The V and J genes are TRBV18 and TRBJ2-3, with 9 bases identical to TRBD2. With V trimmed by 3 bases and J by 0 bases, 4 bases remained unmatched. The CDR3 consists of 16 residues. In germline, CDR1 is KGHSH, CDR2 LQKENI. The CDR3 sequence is CASSPLTSGSTDTQYF. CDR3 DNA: TGTGCCAGCTCACCTCTCACTAGCGGGAGCACAGATACGCAGTATTTT.

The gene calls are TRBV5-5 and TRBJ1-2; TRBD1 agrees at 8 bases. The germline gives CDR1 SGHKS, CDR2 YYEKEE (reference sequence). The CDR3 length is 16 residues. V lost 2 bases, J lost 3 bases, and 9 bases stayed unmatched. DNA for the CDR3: TGTGCCAGCAGCTTAGACTCTACAGGGGGGGACTATGGCTACACCTTC. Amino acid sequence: CASSLDSTGGDYGYTF.

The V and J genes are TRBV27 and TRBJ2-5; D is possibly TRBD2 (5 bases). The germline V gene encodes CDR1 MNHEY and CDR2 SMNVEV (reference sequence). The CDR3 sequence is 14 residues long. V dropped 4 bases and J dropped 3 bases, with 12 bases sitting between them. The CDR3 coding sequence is TGTGCCAGCAGTTCAAGCGGTACAGAAGAGACCCAGTACTTC. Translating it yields CASSSSGTEETQYF.

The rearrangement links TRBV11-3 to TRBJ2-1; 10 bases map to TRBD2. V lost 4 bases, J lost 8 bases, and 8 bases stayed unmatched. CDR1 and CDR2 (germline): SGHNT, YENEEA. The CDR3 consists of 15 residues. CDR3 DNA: TGTGCCAGCAGCTCCGGCCTAGCGGGGGACTATGAGCAGTTCTTC. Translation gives CASSSGLAGDYEQFF.

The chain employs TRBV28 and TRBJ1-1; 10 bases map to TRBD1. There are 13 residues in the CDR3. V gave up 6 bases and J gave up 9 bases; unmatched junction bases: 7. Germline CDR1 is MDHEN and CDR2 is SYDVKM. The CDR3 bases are TGTGCCAGCAGCCAGGGACAGGGGTTCAAAGCTTTCTTT. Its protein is CASSQGQGFKAFF. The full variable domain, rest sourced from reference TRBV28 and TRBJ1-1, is DVKVTQSSRYLVKRTGEKVFLECVQDMDHENMFWYRQDPGLGLRLIYFSYDVKMKEKGDIPEGYSVSREKKERFSLILESASTNQTSMYLCASSQGQGFKAFFGQGTRLTVV.

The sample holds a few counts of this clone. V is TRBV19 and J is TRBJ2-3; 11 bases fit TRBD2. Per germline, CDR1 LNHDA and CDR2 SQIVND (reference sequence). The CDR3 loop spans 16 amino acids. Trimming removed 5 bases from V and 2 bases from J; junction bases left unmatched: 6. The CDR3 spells CASSFPSGGHTDTQYF. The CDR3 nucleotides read TGTGCCAGTAGTTTCCCTAGCGGGGGGCACACAGATACGCAGTATTTT.

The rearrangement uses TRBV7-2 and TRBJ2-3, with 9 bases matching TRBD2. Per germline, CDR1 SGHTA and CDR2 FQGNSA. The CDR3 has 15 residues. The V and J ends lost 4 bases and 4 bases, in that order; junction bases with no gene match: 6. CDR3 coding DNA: TGTGCCAGCAGCTCGAGGGGCGGGGGGGCAGATACGCAGTATTTT. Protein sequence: CASSSRGGGADTQYF.

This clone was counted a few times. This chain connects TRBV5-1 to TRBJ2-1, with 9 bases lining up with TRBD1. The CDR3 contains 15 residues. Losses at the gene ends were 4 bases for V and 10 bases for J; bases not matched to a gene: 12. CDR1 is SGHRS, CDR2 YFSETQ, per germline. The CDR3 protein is CASSPSGDRVEEQFF. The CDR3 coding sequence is TGCGCCAGCAGCCCCTCGGGGGACAGGGTAGAGGAGCAGTTCTTC.

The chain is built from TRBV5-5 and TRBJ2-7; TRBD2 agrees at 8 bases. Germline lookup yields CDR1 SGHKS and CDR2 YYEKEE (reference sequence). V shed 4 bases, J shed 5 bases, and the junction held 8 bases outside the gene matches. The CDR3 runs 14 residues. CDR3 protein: CASSGWAGGNEQYF. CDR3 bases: TGTGCCAGCAGCGGGTGGGCGGGGGGAAACGAGCAGTACTTC.

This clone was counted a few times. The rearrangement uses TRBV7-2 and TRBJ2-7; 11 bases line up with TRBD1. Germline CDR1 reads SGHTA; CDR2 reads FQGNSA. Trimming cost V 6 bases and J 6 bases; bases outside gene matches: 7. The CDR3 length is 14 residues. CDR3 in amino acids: CASSSRDRGSEQYF. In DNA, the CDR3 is TGTGCCAGCAGTTCCCGGGACAGGGGGAGCGAGCAGTACTTC.

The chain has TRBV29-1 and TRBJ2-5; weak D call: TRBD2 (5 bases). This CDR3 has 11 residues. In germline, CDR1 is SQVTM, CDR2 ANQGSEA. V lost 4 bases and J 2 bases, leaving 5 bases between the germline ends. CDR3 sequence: CSVGLQETQYF. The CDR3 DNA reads TGCAGCGTTGGACTACAAGAGACCCAGTACTTC.

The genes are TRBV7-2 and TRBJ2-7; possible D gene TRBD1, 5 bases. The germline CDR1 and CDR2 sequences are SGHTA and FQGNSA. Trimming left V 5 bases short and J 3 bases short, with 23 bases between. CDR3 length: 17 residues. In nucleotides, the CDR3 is TGTGCCAGCAGCCCCTCAGGAGTAGGACACAGCGTCTACGAGCAGTACTTC. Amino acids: CASSPSGVGHSVYEQYF.

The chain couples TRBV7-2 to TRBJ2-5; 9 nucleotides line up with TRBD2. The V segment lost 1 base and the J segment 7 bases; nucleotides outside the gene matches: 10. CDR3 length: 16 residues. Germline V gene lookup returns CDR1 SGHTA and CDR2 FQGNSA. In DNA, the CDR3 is TGTGCCAGCAGCTTAGAGAGAGCGGGGGGCACGGGGACCCAGTACTTC. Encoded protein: CASSLERAGGTGTQYF.

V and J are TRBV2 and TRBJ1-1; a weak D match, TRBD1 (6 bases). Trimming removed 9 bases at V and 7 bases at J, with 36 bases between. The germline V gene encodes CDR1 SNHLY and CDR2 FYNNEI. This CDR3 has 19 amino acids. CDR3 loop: CASLSGVRSLRTGLSEAFF. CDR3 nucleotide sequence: TGTGCCAGTTTATCAGGGGTTCGGAGTCTCCGAACGGGGCTAAGTGAAGCTTTCTTT.

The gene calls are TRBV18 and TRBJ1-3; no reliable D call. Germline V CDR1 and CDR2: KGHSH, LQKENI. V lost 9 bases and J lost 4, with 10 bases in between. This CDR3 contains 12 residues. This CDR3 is CASHRRGNTIYF. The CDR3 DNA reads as TGTGCCAGTCACCGGCGGGGAAACACCATATATTTT. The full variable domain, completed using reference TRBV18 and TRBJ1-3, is NAGVMQNPRHLVRRRGQEARLRCSPMKGHSHVYWYRQLPEEGLKFMVYLQKENIIDESGMPKERFSAEFPKEGPSILRIQQVVRGDSAAYFCASHRRGNTIYFGEGSWLTVV.

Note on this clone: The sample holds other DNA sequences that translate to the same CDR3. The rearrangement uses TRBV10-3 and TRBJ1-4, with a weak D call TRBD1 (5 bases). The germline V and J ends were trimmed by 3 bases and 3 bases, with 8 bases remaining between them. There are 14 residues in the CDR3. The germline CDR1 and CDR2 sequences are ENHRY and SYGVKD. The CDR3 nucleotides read TGTGCCATCAGTGACCCGGGGGCTAATGAAAAACTGTTTTTT. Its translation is CAISDPGANEKLFF.

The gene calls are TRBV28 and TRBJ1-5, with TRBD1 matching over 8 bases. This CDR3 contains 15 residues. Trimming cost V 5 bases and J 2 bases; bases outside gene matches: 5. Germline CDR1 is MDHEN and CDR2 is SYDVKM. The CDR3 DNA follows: TGTGCCAGCAGTCGCGACAGGGGTGGCAATCAGCCCCAGCATTTT. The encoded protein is CASSRDRGGNQPQHF. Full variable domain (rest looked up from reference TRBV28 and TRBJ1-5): DVKVTQSSRYLVKRTGEKVFLECVQDMDHENMFWYRQDPGLGLRLIYFSYDVKMKEKGDIPEGYSVSREKKERFSLILESASTNQTSMYLCASSRDRGGNQPQHFGDGTRLSIL.

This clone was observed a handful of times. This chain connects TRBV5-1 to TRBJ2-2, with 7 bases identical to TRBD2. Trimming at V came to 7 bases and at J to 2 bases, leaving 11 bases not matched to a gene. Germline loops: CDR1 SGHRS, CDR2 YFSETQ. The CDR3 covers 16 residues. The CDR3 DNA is TGCGCCAGCGGGAGGGTAGGGACCCCAAACACCGGGGAGCTGTTTTTT. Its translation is CASGRVGTPNTGELFF.